The clone carrying this T cell receptor beta chain was seen just once. What it binds is unknown. The data belong to a study of cytomegalovirus exposure and HLA in healthy donors. Findings of the study overall: Investigators reported over 150 TCR beta chains as tied to cytomegalovirus. Presence/absence analyses supposed approximately even sequencing depth among donors. When a later analysis compared HLA-associated TCR beta chains with equally common others, the HLA-associated chains turned out to be more clonally expanded and to have lower generation probabilities.

A multiplex PCR was run with 60 Vbeta primers and 13 Jbeta primers. Using immunoSEQ multiplex PCR, the repertoire was profiled, and TCRdb retains in-frame clones only, with some absent. The sample holds roughly 51,000 clones, over 75% seen once. The sequenced sample was PBMCs. The clonotype comes from a boy younger than 18 in good health and CMV-seropositive.

The DNA for the CDR3 is TGCGCCAGCAGCCTTATCATCGAGACACCTTCCGAGCAGTACTTC. Translating gives CASSLIIETPSEQYF. The chain has TRBV4-1 and TRBJ2-7; no clear D gene. Germline V lookup: CDR1 MGHRA, CDR2 YSYEKL. This CDR3 is 15 amino acids long. The ends were cut back, 4 bases at V and 6 bases at J, with 19 bases in the middle.